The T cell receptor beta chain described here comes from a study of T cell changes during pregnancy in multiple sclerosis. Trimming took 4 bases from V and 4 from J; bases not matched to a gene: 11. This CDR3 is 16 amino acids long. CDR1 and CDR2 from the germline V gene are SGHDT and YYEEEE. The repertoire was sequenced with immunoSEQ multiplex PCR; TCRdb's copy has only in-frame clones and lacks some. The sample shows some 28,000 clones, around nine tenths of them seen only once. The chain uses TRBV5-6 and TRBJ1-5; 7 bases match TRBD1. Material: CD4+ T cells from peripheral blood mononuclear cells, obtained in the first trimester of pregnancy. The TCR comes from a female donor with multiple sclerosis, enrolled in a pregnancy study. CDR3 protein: CASSRGQPKQNQPQHF. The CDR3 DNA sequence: TGTGCCAGCAGCAGGGGACAGCCGAAGCAGAATCAGCCCCAGCATTTT.